This T cell receptor (beta chain) was identified in a study of CXCR3-negative and CXCR3-positive naive CD8 T cells. Each TRB cDNA library was prepared by 5' RACE (with UMI labels). One entry per CDR3 protein, without DNA, is what TCRdb gives after re-calling the 5' RACE reads. The sample totals 30,000 to 40,000 distinct CDR3 sequences; its top ten clones hold roughly 15%. The length of the CDR3 is 20 residues. CDR1 is SEHNR and CDR2 is FQNEAQ in the germline V gene (reference sequence). Every CD8+ subset sample held some 300,000 flow-sorted cells, done in triplicate. The sequence was obtained from a human donor in good health. Some clones in this sample may be carry-over from other donors' samples. The sample consisted of memory CD8+ T cells from blood. This sequence joins TRBV7-9 and TRBJ1-5; the D call from TCRdb, TRBD1, cannot be confirmed without DNA. The CDR3 is CASSDSPGTGGQGSNQPQHF.